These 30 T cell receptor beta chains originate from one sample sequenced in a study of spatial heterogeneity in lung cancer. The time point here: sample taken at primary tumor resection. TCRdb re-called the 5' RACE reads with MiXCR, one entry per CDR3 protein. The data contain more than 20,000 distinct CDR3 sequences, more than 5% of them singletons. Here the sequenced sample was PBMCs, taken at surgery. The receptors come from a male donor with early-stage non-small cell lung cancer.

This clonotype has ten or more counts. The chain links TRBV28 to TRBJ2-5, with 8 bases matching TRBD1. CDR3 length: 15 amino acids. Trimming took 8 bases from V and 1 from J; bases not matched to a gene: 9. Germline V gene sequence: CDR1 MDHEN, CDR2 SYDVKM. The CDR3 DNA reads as TGTGCCAGCCTCAAGGACAGGGCGACCCAAGAGACCCAGTACTTC. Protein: CASLKDRATQETQYF.

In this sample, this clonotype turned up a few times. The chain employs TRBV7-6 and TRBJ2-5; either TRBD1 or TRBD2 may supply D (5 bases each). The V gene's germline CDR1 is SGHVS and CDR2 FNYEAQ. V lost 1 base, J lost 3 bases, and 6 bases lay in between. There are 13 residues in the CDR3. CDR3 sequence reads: CASSLGGKETQYF. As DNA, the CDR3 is TGTGCCAGCAGCTTAGGGGGGAAAGAGACCCAGTACTTC.

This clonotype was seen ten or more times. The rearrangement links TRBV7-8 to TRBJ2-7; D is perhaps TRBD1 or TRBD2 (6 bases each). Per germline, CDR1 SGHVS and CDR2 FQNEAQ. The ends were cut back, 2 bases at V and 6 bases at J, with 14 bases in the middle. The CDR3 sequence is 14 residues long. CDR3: CASSLRGPSSEQYF. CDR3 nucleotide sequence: TGTGCCAGCAGCTTACGGGGGCCGTCCAGCGAGCAGTACTTC.

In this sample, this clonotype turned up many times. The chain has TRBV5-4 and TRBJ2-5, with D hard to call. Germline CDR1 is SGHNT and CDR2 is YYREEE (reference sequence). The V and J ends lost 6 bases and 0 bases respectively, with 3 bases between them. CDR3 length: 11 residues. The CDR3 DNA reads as TGTGCCAGCACCAACCAAGAGACCCAGTACTTC. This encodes CASTNQETQYF.

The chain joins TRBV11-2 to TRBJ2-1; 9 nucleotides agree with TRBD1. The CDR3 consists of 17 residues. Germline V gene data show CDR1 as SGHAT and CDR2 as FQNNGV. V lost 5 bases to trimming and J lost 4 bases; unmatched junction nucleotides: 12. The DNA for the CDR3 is TGTGCCAGCAGCAGAGGATGGGGACAGGGTCCTTACAATGAGCAGTTCTTC. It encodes CASSRGWGQGPYNEQFF.

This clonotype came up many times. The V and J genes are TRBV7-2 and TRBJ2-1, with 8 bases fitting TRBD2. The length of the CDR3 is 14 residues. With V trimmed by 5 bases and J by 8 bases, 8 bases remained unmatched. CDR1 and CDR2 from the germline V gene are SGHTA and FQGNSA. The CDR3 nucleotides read TGTGCCAGCAGCCAGTCGGGGGGGCCGGATGAGCAGTTCTTC. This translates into CASSQSGGPDEQFF.

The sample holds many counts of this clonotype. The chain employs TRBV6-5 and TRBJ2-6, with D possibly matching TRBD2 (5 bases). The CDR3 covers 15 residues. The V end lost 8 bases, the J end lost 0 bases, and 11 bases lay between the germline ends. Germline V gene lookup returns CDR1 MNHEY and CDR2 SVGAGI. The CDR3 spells CASRAAYSGANVLTF. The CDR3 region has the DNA TGTGCCAGCCGAGCGGCGTACTCTGGGGCCAACGTCCTGACTTTC.

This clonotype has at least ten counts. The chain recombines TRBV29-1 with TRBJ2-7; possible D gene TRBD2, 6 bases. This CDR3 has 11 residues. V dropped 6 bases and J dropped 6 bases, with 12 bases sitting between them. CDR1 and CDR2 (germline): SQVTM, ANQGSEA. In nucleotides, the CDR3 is TGCAGCGTGTCCGGGGGTATCGAGCAGTACTTC. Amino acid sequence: CSVSGGIEQYF.

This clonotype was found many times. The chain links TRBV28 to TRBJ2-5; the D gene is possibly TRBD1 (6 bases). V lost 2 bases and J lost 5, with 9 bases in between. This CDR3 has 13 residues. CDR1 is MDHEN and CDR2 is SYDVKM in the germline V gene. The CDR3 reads CASSLGGRETQYF. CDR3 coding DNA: TGTGCCAGCAGTTTAGGGGGCCGGGAGACCCAGTACTTC.

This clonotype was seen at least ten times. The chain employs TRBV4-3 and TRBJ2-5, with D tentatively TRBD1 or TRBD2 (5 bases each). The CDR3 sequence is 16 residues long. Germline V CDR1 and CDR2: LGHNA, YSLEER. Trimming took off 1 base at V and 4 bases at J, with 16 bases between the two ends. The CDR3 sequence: CASSQGPDWGRETQYF. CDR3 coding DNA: TGCGCCAGCAGCCAAGGGCCGGACTGGGGACGAGAGACCCAGTACTTC.

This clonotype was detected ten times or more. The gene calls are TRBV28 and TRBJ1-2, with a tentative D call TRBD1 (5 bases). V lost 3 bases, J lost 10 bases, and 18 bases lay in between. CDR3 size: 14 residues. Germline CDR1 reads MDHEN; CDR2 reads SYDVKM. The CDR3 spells CASSLTVPSHDYTF. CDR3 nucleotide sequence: TGTGCCAGCAGTTTGACAGTTCCTTCCCATGACTACACCTTC.

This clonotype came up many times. The CDR3 sequence: CASSFLAGGPRETQYF. The CDR3 DNA reads as TGTGCCAGCAGCTTTCTAGCGGGAGGGCCCCGTGAGACCCAGTACTTC. The chain has TRBV7-2 and TRBJ2-5; TRBD2 agrees at 12 bases. Germline values: CDR1 SGHTA, CDR2 FQGNSA. V shed 3 bases, J shed 5 bases, and the junction held 7 bases outside the gene matches. The CDR3 is 16 amino acids.

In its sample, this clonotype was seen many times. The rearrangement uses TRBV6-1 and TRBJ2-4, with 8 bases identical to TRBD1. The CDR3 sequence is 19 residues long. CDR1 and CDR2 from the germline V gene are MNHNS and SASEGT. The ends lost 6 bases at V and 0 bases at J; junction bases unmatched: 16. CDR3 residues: CASRTRYSRQGLAKNIQYF. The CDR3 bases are TGTGCCAGCAGAACGCGGTACTCCAGACAGGGGTTAGCCAAAAACATTCAGTACTTC.

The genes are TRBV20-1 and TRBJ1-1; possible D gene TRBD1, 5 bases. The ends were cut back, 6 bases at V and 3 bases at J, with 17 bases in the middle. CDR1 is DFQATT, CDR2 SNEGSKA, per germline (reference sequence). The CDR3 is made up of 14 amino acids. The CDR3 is CSAAEGLYDTEAFF. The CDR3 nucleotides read TGCAGTGCAGCGGAGGGGTTATACGACACTGAAGCTTTCTTT.

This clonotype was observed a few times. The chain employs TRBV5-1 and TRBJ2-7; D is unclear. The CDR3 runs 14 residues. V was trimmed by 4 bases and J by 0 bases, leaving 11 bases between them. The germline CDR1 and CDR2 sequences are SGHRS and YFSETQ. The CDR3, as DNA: TGCGCCAGCAGCCAGTTATCCAGCTCCTACGAGCAGTACTTC. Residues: CASSQLSSSYEQYF.

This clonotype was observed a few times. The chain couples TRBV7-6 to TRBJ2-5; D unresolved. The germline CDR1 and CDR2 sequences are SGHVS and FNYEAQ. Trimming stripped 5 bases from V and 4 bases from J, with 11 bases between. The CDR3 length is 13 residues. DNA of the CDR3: TGTGCCAGCAGCCCCGGTTGGGGAGAGACCCAGTACTTC. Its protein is CASSPGWGETQYF.

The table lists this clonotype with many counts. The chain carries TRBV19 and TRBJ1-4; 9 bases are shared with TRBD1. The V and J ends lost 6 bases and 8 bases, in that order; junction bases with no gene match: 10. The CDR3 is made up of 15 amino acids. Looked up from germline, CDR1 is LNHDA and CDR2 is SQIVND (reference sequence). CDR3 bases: TGTGCCAGTAGCCTATTGGACAGGGGCGGCGAAAAACTGTTTTTT. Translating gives CASSLLDRGGEKLFF. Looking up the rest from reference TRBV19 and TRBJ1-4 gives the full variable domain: DGGITQSPKYLFRKEGQNVTLSCEQNLNHDAMYWYRQDPGQGLRLIYYSQIVNDFQKGDIAEGYSVSREKKESFPLTVTSAQKNPTAFYLCASSLLDRGGEKLFFGSGTQLSVL.

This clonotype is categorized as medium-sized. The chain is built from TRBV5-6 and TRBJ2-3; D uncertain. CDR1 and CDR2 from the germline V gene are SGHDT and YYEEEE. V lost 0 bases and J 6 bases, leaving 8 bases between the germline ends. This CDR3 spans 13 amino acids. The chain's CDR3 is CASSLGASDTQYF. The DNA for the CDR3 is TGTGCCAGCAGCTTGGGGGCAAGTGATACGCAGTATTTT.

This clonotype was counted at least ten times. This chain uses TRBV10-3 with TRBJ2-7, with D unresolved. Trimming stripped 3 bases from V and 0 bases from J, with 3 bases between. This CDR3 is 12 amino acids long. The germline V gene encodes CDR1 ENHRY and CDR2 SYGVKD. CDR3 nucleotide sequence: TGTGCCATCAGTGACGGCTCCTACGAGCAGTACTTC. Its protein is CAISDGSYEQYF.

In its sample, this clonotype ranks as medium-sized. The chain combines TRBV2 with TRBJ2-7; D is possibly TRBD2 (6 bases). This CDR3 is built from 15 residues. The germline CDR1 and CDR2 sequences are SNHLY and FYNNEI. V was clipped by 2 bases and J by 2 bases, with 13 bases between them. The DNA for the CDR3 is TGTGCCAGCAGTGAACGACTAGAAAGCCCCTACGAGCAGTACTTC. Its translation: CASSERLESPYEQYF.

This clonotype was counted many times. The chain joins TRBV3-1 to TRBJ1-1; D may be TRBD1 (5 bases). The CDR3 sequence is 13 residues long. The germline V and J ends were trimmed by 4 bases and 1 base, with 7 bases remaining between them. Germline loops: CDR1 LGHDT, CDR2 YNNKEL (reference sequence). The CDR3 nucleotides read TGTGCCAGCAGCCGGGACGGGAACACTGAAGCTTTCTTT. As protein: CASSRDGNTEAFF.

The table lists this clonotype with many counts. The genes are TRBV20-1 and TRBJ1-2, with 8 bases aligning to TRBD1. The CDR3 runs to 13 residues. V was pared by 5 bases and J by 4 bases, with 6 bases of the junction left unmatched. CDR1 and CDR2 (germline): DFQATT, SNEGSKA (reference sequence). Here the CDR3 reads CSAADRVGYGYTF. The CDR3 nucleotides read TGCAGTGCTGCGGACAGGGTGGGCTATGGCTACACCTTC.

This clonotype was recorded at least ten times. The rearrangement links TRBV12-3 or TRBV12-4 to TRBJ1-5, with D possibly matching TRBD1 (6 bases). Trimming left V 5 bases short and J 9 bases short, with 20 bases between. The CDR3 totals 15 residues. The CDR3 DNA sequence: TGTGCCAGCAGTGCCCCGGGACAACGAGCGGCGCCCCAGCATTTT. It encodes CASSAPGQRAAPQHF.

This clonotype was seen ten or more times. The CDR3 DNA sequence: TGCAGCGGGAGAGAGGGGGCAGAGACCCAGTACTTC. Translation gives CSGREGAETQYF. V is TRBV29-1 and J is TRBJ2-5; TRBD1 matches at 7 bases. CDR3 length equals 12 residues. The ends lost 7 bases at V and 4 bases at J; junction bases unmatched: 6. From germline, CDR1 is SQVTM and CDR2 ANQGSEA.

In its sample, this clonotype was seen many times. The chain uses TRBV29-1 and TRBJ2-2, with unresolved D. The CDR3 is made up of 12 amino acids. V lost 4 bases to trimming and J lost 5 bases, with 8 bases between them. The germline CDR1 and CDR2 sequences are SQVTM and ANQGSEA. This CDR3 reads CSVGSWTGELFF. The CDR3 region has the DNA TGCAGCGTTGGGTCGTGGACCGGGGAGCTGTTTTTT.

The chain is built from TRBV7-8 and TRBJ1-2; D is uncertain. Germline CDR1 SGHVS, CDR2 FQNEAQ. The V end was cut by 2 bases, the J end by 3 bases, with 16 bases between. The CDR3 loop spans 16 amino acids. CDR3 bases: TGTGCCAGCAGCTTACGGCTGCCCGCCAGTTACTATGGCTACACCTTC. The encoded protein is CASSLRLPASYYGYTF. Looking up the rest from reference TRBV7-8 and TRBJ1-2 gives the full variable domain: GAGVSQSPRYKVAKRGQDVALRCDPISGHVSLFWYQQALGQGPEFLTYFQNEAQLDKSGLPSDRFFAERPEGSVSTLKIQRTQQEDSAVYLCASSLRLPASYYGYTFGSGTRLTVV.

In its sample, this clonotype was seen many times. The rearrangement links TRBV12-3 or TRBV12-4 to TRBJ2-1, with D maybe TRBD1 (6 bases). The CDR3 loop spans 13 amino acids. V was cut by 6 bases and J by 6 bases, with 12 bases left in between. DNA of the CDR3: TGTGCCAGCAGACTGGGGGCGGTCAATGAGCAGTTCTTC. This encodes CASRLGAVNEQFF.

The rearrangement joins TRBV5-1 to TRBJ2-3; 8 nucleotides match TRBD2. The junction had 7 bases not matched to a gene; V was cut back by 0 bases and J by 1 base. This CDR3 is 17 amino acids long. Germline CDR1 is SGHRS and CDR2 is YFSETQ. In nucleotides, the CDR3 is TGCGCCAGCAGCTTGGCGGGAGCGGGAGAGGGCACAGATACGCAGTATTTT. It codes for CASSLAGAGEGTDTQYF.

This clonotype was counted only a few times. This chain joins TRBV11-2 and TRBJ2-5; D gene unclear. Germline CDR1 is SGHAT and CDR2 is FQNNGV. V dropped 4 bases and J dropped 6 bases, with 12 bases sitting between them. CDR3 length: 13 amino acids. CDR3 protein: CASSSDDFQTQYF. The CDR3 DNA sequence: TGTGCCAGCAGCTCCGATGATTTTCAGACCCAGTACTTC.

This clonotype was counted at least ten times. The CDR3 bases are TGTGCCAGCAGTACGGGACAAATCTCTGGAAACACCATATATTTT. Residues: CASSTGQISGNTIYF. The chain recombines TRBV28 with TRBJ1-3; possibly TRBD1 for D (6 bases). The CDR3 loop spans 15 amino acids. The germline V and J ends were trimmed by 5 bases and 0 bases, with 11 bases remaining between them. CDR1 and CDR2 (germline): MDHEN, SYDVKM.